This T cell receptor (beta chain) was observed in a study of blood T cells in healthy people across ages. A second PCR, run for about 6 to 11 cycles, used a sample-barcoded 5' primer plus a J-beta primer mix. TCRdb recomputed calls from the 5' RACE reads with MiXCR, one row per CDR3 protein. Among about 800,000 distinct CDR3 sequences listed, 25% were seen once. The CDR3 is 15 amino acids. Germline V lookup: CDR1 MNHNS, CDR2 SASEGT. This clonotype came up a few times. One junction end disagrees with the germline gene, perhaps due to a read error. Another study also made use of these data, one on T cells of mothers and their children. This second study says: All RNA that had been extracted was used for cDNA synthesis at roughly 1.6 ug per 15 ul. Reads recorded for TCR beta CDR3 numbered over 8 million per mother and around 3 million per child. Relative to unrelated pairs, biologically related mother-child dyads exhibited marginally greater, non-significant overlap. Nobody spotted any persistent microchimeric T cell clones.

The chain recombines TRBV6-1 with TRBJ2-3, with 10 bases aligning to TRBD2. This receptor was obtained from a boy between 10 and 17 years old in good health. The specimen sequenced was blood. CDR3 nucleotides: TGTGCCAGCAGTGAAGCTAGCGGGGGGCCAGATTCGCAGTATTTT. Its translation is CASSEASGGPDSQYF.